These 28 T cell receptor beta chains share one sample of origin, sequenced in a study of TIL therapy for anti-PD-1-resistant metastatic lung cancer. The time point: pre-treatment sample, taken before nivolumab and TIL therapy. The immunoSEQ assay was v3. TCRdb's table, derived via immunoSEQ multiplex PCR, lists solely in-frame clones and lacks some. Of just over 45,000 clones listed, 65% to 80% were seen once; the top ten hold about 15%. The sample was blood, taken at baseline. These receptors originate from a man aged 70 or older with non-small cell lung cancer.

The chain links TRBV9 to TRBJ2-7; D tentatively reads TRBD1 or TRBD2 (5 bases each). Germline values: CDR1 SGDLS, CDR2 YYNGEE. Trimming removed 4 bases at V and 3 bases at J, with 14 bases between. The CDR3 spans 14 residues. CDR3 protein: CASSPGTLDYEQYF. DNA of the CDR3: TGTGCCAGCAGCCCCGGGACCCTAGACTACGAGCAGTACTTC. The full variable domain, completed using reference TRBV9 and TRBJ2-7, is DSGVTQTPKHLITATGQRVTLRCSPRSGDLSVYWYQQSLDQGLQFLIQYYNGEERAKGNILERFSAQQFPDLHSELNLSSLELGDSALYFCASSPGTLDYEQYFGPGTRLTVT.

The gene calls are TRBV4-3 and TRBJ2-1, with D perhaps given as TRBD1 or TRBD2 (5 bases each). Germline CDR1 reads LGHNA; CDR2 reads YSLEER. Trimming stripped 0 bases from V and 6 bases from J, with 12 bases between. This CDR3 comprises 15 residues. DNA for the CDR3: TGCGCCAGCAGCCAAGAACCCGGGGCTTCCAATGAGCAGTTCTTC. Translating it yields CASSQEPGASNEQFF.

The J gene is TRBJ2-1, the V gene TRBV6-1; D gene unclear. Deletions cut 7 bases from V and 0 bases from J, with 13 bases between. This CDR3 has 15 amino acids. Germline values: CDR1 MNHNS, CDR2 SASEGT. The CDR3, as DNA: TGTGCCAGCACAGTTGGGCCTAGCTCCTACAATGAGCAGTTCTTC. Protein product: CASTVGPSSYNEQFF.

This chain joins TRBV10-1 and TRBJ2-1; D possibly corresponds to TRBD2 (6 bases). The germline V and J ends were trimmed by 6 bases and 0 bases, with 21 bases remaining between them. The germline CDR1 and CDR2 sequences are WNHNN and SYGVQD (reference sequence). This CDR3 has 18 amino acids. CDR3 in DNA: TGCGCCAGCAGCGCTCTAGCGCCCTACCAATTCTCCTACAATGAGCAGTTCTTC. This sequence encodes CASSALAPYQFSYNEQFF.

The CDR3, as DNA: TGCGCCAGCGGGCGACAGGGGAATACTGAAGCTTTCTTT. Translation: CASGRQGNTEAFF. The chain has TRBV5-1 and TRBJ1-1, with 8 bases that match TRBD1. The junction had 7 bases not matched to a gene; V was cut back by 7 bases and J by 5 bases. Per the germline V gene, CDR1 is SGHRS and CDR2 is YFSETQ. This CDR3 has 13 residues.

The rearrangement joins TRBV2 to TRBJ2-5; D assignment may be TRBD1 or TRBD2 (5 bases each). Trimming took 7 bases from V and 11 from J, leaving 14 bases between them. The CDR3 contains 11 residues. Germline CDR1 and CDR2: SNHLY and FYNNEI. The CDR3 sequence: CASNTRGEQYF. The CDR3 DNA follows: TGTGCCAGCAATACTAGGGGTGAGCAGTACTTC.

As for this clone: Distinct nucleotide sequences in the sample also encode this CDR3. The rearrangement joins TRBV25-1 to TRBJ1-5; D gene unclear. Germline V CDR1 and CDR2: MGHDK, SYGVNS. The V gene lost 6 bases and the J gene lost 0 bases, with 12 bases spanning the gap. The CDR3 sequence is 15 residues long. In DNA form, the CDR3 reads TGTGCCAGCAGGGGAGGAACAGCTAGCAATCAGCCCCAGCATTTT. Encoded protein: CASRGGTASNQPQHF.

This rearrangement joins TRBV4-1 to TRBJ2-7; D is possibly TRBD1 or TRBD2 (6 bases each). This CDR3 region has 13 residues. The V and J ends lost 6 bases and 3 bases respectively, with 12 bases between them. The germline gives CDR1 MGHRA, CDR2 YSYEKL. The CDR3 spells CASSSGASYEQYF. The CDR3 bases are TGCGCCAGCAGTTCGGGGGCTAGCTACGAGCAGTACTTC.

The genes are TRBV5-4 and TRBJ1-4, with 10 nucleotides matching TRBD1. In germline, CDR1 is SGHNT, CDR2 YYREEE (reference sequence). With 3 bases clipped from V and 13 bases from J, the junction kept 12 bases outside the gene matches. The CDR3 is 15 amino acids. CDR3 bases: TGTGCCAGCAGCTCTGTCGGGACAGGGGATTATCGACTGTTTTTT. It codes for CASSSVGTGDYRLFF.

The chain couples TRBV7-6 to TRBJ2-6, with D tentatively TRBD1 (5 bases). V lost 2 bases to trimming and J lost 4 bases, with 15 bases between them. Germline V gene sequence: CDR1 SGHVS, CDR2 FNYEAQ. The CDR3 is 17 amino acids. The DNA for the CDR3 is TGTGCCAGCAGCTTAACTGTAGGGGCGCAGGGGGCCAACGTCCTGACTTTC. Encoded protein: CASSLTVGAQGANVLTF.

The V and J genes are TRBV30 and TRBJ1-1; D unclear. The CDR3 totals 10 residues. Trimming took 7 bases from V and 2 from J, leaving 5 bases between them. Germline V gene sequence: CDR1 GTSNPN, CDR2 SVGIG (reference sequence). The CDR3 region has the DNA TGTGCCTACAGTAACACTGAAGCTTTCTTT. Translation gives CAYSNTEAFF. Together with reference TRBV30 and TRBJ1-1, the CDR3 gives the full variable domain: SQTIHQWPATLVQPVGSPLSLECTVEGTSNPNLYWYRQAAGRGLQLLFYSVGIGQISSEVPQNLSASRPQDRQFILSSKKLLLSDSGFYLCAYSNTEAFFGQGTRLTVV.

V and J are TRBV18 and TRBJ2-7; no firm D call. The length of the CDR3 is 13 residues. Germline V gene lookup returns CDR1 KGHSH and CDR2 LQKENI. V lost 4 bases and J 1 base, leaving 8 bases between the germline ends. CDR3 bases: TGTGCCAGCTCACTTCGGAGTTCCTACGAGCAGTACTTC. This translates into CASSLRSSYEQYF.

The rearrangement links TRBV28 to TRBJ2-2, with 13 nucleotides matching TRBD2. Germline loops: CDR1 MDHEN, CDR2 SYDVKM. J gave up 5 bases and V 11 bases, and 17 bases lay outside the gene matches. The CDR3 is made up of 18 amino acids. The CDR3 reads CAGKGGTSGIRGTGELFF. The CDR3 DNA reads TGTGCCGGAAAAGGCGGGACTAGCGGGATTCGTGGGACCGGGGAGCTGTTTTTT.

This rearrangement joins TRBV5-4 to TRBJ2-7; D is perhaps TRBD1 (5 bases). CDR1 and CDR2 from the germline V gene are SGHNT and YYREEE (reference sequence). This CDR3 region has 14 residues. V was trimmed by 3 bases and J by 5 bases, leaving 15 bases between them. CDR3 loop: CASSSLGAVNEQYF. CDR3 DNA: TGTGCCAGCAGCTCTCTAGGGGCCGTTAACGAGCAGTACTTC.

Here the CDR3 reads CASSSGDLNTGELFF. The CDR3 DNA reads TGTGCCAGCAGCTCAGGGGACTTGAACACCGGGGAGCTGTTTTTT. The rearrangement joins TRBV7-2 to TRBJ2-2, with D perhaps matching TRBD1 or TRBD2 (6 bases each). The CDR3 contains 15 residues. Trimming shortened V by 4 bases and J by 1 base, and 10 bases separated the two germline ends. The germline V gene has CDR1 SGHTA and CDR2 FQGNSA.

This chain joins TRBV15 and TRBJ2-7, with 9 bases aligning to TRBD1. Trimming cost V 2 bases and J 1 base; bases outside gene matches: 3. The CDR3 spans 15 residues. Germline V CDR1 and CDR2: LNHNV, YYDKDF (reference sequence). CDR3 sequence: CATSRSGTGSYEQYF. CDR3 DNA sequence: TGTGCCACCAGCAGATCCGGGACAGGGTCCTACGAGCAGTACTTC.

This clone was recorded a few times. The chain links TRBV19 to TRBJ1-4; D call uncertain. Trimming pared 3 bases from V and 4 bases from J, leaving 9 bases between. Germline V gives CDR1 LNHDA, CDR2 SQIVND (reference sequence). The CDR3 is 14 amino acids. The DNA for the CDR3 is TGTGCCAGTAGTATGGCCGGCAGTAATGAAAAACTGTTTTTT. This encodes CASSMAGSNEKLFF.

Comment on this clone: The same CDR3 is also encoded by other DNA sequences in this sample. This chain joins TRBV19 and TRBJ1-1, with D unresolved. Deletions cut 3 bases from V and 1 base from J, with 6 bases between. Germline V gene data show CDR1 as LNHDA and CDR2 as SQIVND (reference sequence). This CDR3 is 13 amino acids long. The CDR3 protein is CASSIRGNTEAFF. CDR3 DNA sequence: TGTGCCAGTAGTATTCGAGGGAACACTGAAGCTTTCTTT.

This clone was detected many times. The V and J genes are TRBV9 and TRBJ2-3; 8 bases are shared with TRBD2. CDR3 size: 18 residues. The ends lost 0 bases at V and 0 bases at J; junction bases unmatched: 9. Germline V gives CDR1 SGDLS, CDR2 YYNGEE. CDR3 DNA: TGTGCCAGCAGCGTAGCGACGGGAGGGAGCGGGAGCACAGATACGCAGTATTTT. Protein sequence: CASSVATGGSGSTDTQYF.

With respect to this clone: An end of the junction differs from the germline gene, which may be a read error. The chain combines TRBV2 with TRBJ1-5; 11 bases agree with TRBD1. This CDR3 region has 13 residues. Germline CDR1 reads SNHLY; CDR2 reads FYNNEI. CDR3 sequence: CASSARGQGGSVF. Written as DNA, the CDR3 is TGTGCCAGCAGCGCCCGGGGACAGGGGGGAAGTGTTTTT.

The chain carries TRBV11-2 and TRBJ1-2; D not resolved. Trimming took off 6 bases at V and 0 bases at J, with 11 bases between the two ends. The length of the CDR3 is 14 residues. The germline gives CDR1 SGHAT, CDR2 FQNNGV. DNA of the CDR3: TGTGCCAGCAGGCGAACGGGCACTAACTATGGCTACACCTTC. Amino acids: CASRRTGTNYGYTF.

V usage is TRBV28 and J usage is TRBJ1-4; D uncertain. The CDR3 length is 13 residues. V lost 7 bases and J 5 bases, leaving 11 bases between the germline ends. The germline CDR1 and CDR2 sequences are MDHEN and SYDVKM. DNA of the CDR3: TGTGCCAGCATTCTAAGCGCAAATGAAAAACTGTTTTTT. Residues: CASILSANEKLFF.

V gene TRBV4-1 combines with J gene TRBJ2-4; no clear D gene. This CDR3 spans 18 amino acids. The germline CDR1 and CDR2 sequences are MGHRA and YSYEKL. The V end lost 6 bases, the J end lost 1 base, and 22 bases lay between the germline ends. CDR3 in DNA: TGCGCCAGCAGGCCAATAAAGGACGGATCGGGTGCCAAAAACATTCAGTACTTC. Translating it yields CASRPIKDGSGAKNIQYF.

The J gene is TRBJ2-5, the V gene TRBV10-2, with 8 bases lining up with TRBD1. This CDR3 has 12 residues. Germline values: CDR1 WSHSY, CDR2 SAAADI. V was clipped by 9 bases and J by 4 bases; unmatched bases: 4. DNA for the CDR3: TGCGCCAGTGGACAGGGACGAGAGACCCAGTACTTC. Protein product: CASGQGRETQYF.

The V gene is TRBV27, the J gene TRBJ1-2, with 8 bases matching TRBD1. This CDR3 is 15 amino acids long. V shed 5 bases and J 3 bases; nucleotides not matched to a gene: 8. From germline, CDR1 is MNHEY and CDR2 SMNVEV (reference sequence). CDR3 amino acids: CASSPQDRVDYGYTF. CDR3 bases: TGTGCCAGCAGTCCCCAGGACAGGGTAGACTATGGCTACACCTTC.

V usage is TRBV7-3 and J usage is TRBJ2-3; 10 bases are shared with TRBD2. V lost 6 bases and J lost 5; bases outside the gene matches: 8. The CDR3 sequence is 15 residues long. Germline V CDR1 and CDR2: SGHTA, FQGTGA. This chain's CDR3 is CASRQGASGRDTQYF. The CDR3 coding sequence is TGTGCCAGCAGACAAGGGGCTAGCGGGAGAGATACGCAGTATTTT.

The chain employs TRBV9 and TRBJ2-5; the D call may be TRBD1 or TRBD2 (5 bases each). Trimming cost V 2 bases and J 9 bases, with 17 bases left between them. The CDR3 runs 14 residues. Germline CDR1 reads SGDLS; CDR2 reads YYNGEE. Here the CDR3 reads CASSVPPNGGAQYF. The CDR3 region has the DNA TGTGCCAGCAGCGTTCCCCCGAATGGGGGAGCCCAGTACTTC. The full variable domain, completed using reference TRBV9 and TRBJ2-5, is DSGVTQTPKHLITATGQRVTLRCSPRSGDLSVYWYQQSLDQGLQFLIQYYNGEERAKGNILERFSAQQFPDLHSELNLSSLELGDSALYFCASSVPPNGGAQYFGPGTRLLVL.

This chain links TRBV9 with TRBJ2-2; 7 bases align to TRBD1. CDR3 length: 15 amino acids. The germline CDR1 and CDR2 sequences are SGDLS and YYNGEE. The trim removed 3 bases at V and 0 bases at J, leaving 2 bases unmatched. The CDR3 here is CASSEGAANTGELFF. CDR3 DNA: TGTGCCAGCAGCGAGGGGGCAGCGAACACCGGGGAGCTGTTTTTT. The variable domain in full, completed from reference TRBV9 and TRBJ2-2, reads DSGVTQTPKHLITATGQRVTLRCSPRSGDLSVYWYQQSLDQGLQFLIQYYNGEERAKGNILERFSAQQFPDLHSELNLSSLELGDSALYFCASSEGAANTGELFFGEGSRLTVL.